This T cell receptor beta chain was sequenced in a study of shared clonotypes between healthy human individuals. Points from the study as a whole: Memory subsets generally showed smaller estimated richness than naive subsets did. A handful of donors showed sharing of 4.5% to 5% of naive CD4 clonotypes.

Investigators divided CD4+ cells into CD45RA+ naive and CD45RA-negative memory subsets. Of note for this clone: Its matching antigen is unknown.

The germline CDR1 and CDR2 sequences are MNHNY and SVGAGI (reference sequence). After removal of 4 bases from V and 3 bases from J, the junction contained 6 bases not matched to a gene. The CDR3 covers 14 residues. Method: immunoSEQ multiplex PCR; TCRdb's copy keeps in-frame clones and lacks some. The sample contains around 940,000 clones, approximately 80% of which appear only once. V is TRBV6-6 and J is TRBJ2-7, with 7 bases lining up with TRBD2. The sequence came from a man aged 18 to 35 in good health. The material sequenced was memory CD4+ T cells sorted from blood. The sample's subset: CD45RA-negative fraction. CDR3 amino acids: CASSFTSDDYEQYF. CDR3 sequence (DNA): TGTGCCAGCAGTTTCACTAGCGACGACTACGAGCAGTACTTC.